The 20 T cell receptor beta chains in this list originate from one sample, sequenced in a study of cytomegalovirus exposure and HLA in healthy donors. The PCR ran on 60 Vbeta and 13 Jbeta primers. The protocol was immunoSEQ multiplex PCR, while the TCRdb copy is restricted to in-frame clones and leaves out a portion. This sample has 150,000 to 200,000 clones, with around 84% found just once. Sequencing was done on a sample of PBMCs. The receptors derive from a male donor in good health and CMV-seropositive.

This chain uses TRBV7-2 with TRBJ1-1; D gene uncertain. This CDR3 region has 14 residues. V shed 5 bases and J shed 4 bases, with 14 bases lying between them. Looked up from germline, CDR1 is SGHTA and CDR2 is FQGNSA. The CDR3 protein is CASSLSTLATEAFF. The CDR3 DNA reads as TGTGCCAGCAGCCTCTCGACTTTAGCCACTGAAGCTTTCTTT.

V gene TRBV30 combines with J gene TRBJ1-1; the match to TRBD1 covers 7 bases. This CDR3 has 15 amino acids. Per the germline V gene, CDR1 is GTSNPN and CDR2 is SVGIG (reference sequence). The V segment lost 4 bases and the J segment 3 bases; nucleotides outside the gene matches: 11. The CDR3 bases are TGTGCCTGGATATCGGGGCGACAGGGCCACACTGAAGCTTTCTTT. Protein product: CAWISGRQGHTEAFF.

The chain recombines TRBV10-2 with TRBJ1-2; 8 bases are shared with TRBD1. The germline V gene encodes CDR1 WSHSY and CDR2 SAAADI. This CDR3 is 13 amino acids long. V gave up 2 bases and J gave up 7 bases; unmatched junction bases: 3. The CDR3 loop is CASSEGQGVGYTF. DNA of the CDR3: TGCGCCAGCAGTGAGGGACAGGGTGTTGGCTACACCTTC.

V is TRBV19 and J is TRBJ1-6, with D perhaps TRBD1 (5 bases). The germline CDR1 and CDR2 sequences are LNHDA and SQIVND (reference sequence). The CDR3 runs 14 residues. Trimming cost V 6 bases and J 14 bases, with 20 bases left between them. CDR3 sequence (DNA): TGTGCCAGTAGACCCGACGGACATGGAGGGTCCCTCCACTTT. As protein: CASRPDGHGGSLHF.

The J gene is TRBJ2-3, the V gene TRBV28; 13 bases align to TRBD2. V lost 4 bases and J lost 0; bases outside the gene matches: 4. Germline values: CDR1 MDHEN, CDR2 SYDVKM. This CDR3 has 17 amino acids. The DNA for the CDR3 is TGTGCCAGCAGTTCTCCGGGACTAGCGGGAAGCACAGATACGCAGTATTTT. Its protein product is CASSSPGLAGSTDTQYF.

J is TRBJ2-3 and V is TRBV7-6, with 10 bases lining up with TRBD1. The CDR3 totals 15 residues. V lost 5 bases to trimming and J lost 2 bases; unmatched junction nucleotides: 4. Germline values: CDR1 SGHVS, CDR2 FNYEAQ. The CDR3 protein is CASSRTGGFTDTQYF. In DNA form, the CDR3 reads TGTGCCAGCAGCAGGACAGGGGGTTTCACAGATACGCAGTATTTT.

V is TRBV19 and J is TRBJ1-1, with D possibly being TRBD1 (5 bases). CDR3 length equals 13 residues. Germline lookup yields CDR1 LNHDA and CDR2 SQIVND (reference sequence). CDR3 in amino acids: CGCKGRSNTEAFF. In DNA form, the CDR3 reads TGTGGCTGTAAGGGGCGCTCGAACACTGAAGCTTTCTTT.

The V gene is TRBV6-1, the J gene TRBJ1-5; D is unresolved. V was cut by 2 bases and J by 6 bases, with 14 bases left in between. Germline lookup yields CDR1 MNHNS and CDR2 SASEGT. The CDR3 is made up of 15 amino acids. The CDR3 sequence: CASSEQISRRQPQHF. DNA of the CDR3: TGTGCCAGCAGTGAACAGATTTCACGTCGTCAGCCCCAGCATTTT.

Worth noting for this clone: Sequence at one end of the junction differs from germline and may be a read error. The CDR3 is CASSGGESGANGLTF. The CDR3 DNA follows: TGCGCCAGCAGTGGAGGCGAGTCTGGGGCCAACGGCCTGACTTTC. The J gene is TRBJ2-6, the V gene TRBV10-2, with D tentatively TRBD1 (5 bases). Germline V gene data show CDR1 as WSHSY and CDR2 as SAAADI. This CDR3 region has 15 residues.

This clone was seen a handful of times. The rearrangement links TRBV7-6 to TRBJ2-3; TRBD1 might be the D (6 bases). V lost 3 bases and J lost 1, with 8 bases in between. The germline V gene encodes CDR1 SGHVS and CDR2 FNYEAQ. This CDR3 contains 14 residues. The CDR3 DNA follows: TGTGCCAGCAGCTTCCGACAGGGCACAGATACGCAGTATTTT. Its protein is CASSFRQGTDTQYF.

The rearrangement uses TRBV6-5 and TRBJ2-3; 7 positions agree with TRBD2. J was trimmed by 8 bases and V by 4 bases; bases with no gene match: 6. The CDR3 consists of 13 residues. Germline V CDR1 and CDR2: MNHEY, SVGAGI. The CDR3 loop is CASSFAGEGTQYF. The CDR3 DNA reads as TGTGCCAGCAGTTTTGCGGGGGAGGGTACGCAGTATTTT.

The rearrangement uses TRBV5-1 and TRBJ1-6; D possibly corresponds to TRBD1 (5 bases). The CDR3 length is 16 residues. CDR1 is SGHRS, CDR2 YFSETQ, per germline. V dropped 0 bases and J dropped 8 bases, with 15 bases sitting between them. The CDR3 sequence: CASSLGSAGLHSPLHF. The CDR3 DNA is TGCGCCAGCAGCTTGGGGTCGGCAGGGTTGCATTCACCCCTCCACTTT.

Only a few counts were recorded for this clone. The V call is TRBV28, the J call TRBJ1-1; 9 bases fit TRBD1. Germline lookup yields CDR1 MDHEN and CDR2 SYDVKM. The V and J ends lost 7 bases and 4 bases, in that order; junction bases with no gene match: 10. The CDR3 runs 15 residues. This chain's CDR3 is CASTLGGQGGTEAFF. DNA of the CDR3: TGTGCCAGCACCCTCGGGGGACAGGGAGGCACTGAAGCTTTCTTT.

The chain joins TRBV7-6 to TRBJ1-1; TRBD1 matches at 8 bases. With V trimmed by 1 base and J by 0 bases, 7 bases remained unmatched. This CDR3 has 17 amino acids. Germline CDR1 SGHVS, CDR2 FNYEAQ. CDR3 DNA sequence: TGTGCCAGCAGCTTAGGAACAGGGGGGGTAATGAACACTGAAGCTTTCTTT. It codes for CASSLGTGGVMNTEAFF.

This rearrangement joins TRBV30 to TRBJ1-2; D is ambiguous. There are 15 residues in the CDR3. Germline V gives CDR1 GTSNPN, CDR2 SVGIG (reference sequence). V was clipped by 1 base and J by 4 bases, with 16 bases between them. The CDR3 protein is CAWSDHRWRSYGYTF. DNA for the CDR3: TGTGCCTGGAGTGACCACCGGTGGCGGTCCTATGGCTACACCTTC.

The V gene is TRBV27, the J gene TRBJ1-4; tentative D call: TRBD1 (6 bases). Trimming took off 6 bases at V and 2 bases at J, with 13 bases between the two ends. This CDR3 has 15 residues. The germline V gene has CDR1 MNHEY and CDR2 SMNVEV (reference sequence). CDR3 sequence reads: CASRLRGATNEKLFF. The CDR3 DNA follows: TGTGCCAGCAGACTCAGGGGAGCTACTAATGAAAAACTGTTTTTT.

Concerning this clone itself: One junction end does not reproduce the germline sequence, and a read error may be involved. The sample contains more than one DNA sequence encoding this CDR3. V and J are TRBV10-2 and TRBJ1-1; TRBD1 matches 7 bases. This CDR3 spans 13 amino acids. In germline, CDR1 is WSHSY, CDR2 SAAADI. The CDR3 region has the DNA TGTGCCAGCCATGACAGGGTGAACACTGAAGCTTTCTTT. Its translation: CASHDRVNTEAFF.

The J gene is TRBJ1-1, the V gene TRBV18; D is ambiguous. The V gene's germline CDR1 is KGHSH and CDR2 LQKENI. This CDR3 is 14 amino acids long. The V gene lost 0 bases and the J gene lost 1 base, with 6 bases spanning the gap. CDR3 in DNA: TGTGCCAGCTCACCACCGGGCAGGAACACTGAAGCTTTCTTT. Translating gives CASSPPGRNTEAFF.

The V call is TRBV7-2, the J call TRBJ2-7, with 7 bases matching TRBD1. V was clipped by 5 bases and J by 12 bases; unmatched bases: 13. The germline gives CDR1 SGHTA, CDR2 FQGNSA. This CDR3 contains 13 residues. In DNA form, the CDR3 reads TGTGCCAGCAGCCCATTCGTGGGACAGCCGTCGTACTTC. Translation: CASSPFVGQPSYF.

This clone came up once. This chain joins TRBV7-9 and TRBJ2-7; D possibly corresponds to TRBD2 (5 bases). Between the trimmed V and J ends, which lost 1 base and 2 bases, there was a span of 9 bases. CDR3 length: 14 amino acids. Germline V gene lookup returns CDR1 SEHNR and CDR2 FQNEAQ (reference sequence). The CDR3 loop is CASSLVGSAYEQYF. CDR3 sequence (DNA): TGTGCCAGCAGCTTAGTGGGGAGCGCCTACGAGCAGTACTTC.